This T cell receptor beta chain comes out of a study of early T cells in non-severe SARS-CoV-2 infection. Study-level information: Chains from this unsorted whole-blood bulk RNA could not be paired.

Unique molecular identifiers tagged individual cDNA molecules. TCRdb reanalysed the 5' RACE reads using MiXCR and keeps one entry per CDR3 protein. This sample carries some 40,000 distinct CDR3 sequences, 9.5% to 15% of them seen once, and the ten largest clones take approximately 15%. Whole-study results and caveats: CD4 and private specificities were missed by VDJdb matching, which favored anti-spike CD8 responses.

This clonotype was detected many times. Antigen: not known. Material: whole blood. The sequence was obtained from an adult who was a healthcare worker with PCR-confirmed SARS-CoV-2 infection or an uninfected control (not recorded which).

CDR3 loop: CASGFLGSNQPQHF. CDR3 DNA: TGTGCCAGCGGCTTCTTGGGGAGCAATCAGCCCCAGCATTTT. The chain combines TRBV27 with TRBJ1-5, with unresolved D. V was trimmed by 8 bases and J by 1 base, leaving 12 bases between them. CDR3 length: 14 residues. Germline V gene sequence: CDR1 MNHEY, CDR2 SMNVEV (reference sequence).